These 30 T cell receptor beta chains were all obtained from the same sample, sequenced in a study of blood T cells in healthy people across ages (dated by TCRdb to between 2015 and 2016). The library relied on 5' RACE. Sequenced using an Illumina HiSeq 2500. A second about 7 to 12 cycle PCR used a sample-barcoded 5' primer and a J-beta primer mix. In TCRdb, the public reads were trimmed at Q25 with fastp and aligned with MiXCR, with productive beta chains retained. A single entry per CDR3 protein holds the most common genes and DNA from its merged rows. The sample table contains about 1,000,000 distinct CDR3 sequences; only one count was recorded for 45% of them. The ten largest clones capture approximately 19% of the sample. The specimen sequenced was blood. The receptor source for this set is a woman aged 55 to 70 in good health.

The V and J genes are TRBV12-3 or TRBV12-4 and TRBJ2-1; D is possibly TRBD2 (5 bases). CDR3 length: 14 residues. V was shortened by 3 bases and J by 6 bases, with 12 bases between the two germline ends. Written as DNA, the CDR3 is TGTGCCAGCAGTTTGGGGAGACTGGGCAATGAGCAGTTCTTC. Amino acids: CASSLGRLGNEQFF.

This clonotype showed up just a few times. This chain connects TRBV20-1 to TRBJ1-6, with D hard to call. The CDR3 has 17 residues. Trimming pared 1 base from V and 6 bases from J, leaving 19 bases between. CDR1 and CDR2 (germline): DFQATT, SNEGSKA (reference sequence). The CDR3 nucleotides are TGCAGTGCTAGAGGCCGAGGCGTCTCCTTTGGTAATTCACCCCTCCACTTT. Its protein product is CSARGRGVSFGNSPLHF.

The chain carries TRBV20-1 and TRBJ2-7, with D perhaps being TRBD1 or TRBD2 (5 bases each). CDR1 and CDR2 from the germline V gene are DFQATT and SNEGSKA (reference sequence). V lost 0 bases and J 0 bases, leaving 24 bases between the germline ends. CDR3 size: 19 residues. This CDR3 is CSARDRVPGAGTFSYEQYF. The CDR3 DNA follows: TGCAGTGCTAGAGATCGAGTCCCCGGGGCAGGGACCTTCTCCTACGAGCAGTACTTC.

This clonotype was recorded a few times. The chain is built from TRBV5-1 and TRBJ2-5, with D hard to call. CDR3 length: 14 residues. V lost 0 bases, J lost 5 bases, and 11 bases lay in between. CDR1 and CDR2 from the germline V gene are SGHRS and YFSETQ. CDR3 in DNA: TGCGCCAGCAGCTTGGCAGACCTTCGCGAGACCCAGTACTTC. It specifies CASSLADLRETQYF.

This chain links TRBV20-1 with TRBJ2-7; D uncertain. Germline CDR1 and CDR2: DFQATT and SNEGSKA (reference sequence). This CDR3 is 11 amino acids long. The V gene lost 2 bases and the J gene lost 7 bases, with 9 bases spanning the gap. The CDR3 DNA follows: TGCAGTGCTAGAAGCATGAAGGAGCAGTACTTC. Its translation: CSARSMKEQYF.

The chain is built from TRBV20-1 and TRBJ1-3, with D uncertain. Germline V gene lookup returns CDR1 DFQATT and CDR2 SNEGSKA (reference sequence). Trimming removed 1 base at V and 6 bases at J, with 10 bases between. This CDR3 has 13 amino acids. The CDR3 spells CSARVPSANTIYF. Written as DNA, the CDR3 is TGCAGTGCTAGAGTACCTTCGGCAAACACCATATATTTT.

In its sample, this clonotype was seen a few times. The chain employs TRBV28 and TRBJ1-2; no firm D call. This CDR3 has 14 residues. V lost 2 bases, J lost 8 bases, and 15 bases lay in between. Germline CDR1 MDHEN, CDR2 SYDVKM. The CDR3 spells CASSLVARTVGYTF. The CDR3 DNA reads as TGTGCCAGCAGTTTAGTAGCACGTACCGTGGGCTACACCTTC.

This clonotype was found a few times. The V and J genes are TRBV11-1 and TRBJ2-2, with D unresolved. The CDR3 loop spans 14 amino acids. Germline V gene sequence: CDR1 SGHAT, CDR2 FQDESV (reference sequence). Between the trimmed V and J ends, which lost 5 bases and 2 bases, there was a span of 9 bases. The CDR3 protein is CASSVGRNTGELFF. CDR3 coding DNA: TGTGCCAGCAGCGTAGGACGTAACACCGGGGAGCTGTTTTTT.

The chain joins TRBV29-1 to TRBJ2-7, with D uncertain. There are 11 residues in the CDR3. Germline loops: CDR1 SQVTM, CDR2 ANQGSEA. Trimming took off 0 bases at V and 7 bases at J, with 7 bases between the two ends. The chain's CDR3 is CSVEDGHEQYF. The CDR3 region has the DNA TGCAGCGTTGAAGATGGGCATGAGCAGTACTTC.

This clonotype appeared once. A much larger clone differs from this one at a single base, so this may be a read error. The V and J genes are TRBV27 and TRBJ2-6, with a possible D match to TRBD1 (5 bases). CDR3 size: 14 residues. Germline CDR1 MNHEY, CDR2 SMNVEV (reference sequence). The CDR3 reads CASSFYSGANILTF. The CDR3 DNA reads TGTGCCAGCAGTTTCTACTCTGGGGCCAACATCCTGACTTTC.

A few counts support this clonotype. The chain is built from TRBV10-3 and TRBJ2-1, with TRBD1 matching 7 bases. Trimming at V came to 4 bases and at J to 9 bases, leaving 12 bases not matched to a gene. This CDR3 comprises 15 residues. Germline lookup yields CDR1 ENHRY and CDR2 SYGVKD. CDR3 protein: CAISVEGGGNFEQFF. In DNA form, the CDR3 reads TGTGCCATCAGTGTGGAAGGGGGCGGTAATTTTGAGCAGTTCTTC.

With respect to this clonotype: The germline gene is not matched at one end of the junction; a read error may be the cause. The chain uses TRBV12-3 or TRBV12-4 and TRBJ2-1; D is undetermined. The CDR3 consists of 17 residues. For the CDR3, the DNA is TGTGCCAGCAGTCCACCCTGGTTGCAGCTCTCCTACAATGAGCAGGTCTTC. Amino acids: CASSPPWLQLSYNEQVF.

This clonotype occurred a few times. The chain uses TRBV27 and TRBJ2-7, with 7 bases lining up with TRBD2. With V trimmed by 9 bases and J by 3 bases, 5 bases remained unmatched. The CDR3 length is 12 residues. Looked up from germline, CDR1 is MNHEY and CDR2 is SMNVEV (reference sequence). The CDR3 region has the DNA TGTGCCAGTTGGGGGGGAAACTACGAGCAGTACTTC. Its protein product is CASWGGNYEQYF.

V and J are TRBV13 and TRBJ2-7, with 9 positions matching TRBD2. The CDR3 sequence is 15 residues long. The germline V gene has CDR1 PRHDT and CDR2 FYEKMQ (reference sequence). V trimming: 2 bases; J trimming: 4 bases; junction bases outside the gene matches: 6. The CDR3, as DNA: TGTGCCAGCAGCTTAAGGCCTAGCGGGAATTACGAGCAGTACTTC. It translates to CASSLRPSGNYEQYF.

This chain connects TRBV5-1 to TRBJ1-4; possible D gene TRBD1, 6 bases. CDR3 length: 19 amino acids. V was shortened by 3 bases and J by 4 bases, with 25 bases between the two germline ends. Germline assignment: CDR1 SGHRS and CDR2 YFSETQ. CDR3 sequence: CASSSNYAGQPGLNEKLFF. CDR3 DNA: TGCGCCAGCAGCTCCAACTATGCCGGACAGCCGGGGCTTAATGAAAAACTGTTTTTT.

The chain couples TRBV10-2 to TRBJ2-2; a weak D match, TRBD2 (5 bases). Trimming took 7 bases from V and 6 from J, leaving 9 bases between them. The germline V gene encodes CDR1 WSHSY and CDR2 SAAADI. The CDR3 contains 12 residues. CDR3 bases: TGCGCCAGCAACGGGAATGCCGGGGAGCTGTTTTTT. It is translated as CASNGNAGELFF.

About this clonotype: The junction differs from germline at one of its ends, possibly a read error. The CDR3 coding sequence is TGTGCCAGCAGAAACGGGGGACACCAGAACTATGGCCACACCTTC. Translated, it gives CASRNGGHQNYGHTF. The rearrangement joins TRBV6-5 to TRBJ1-2, with D perhaps matching TRBD1 (6 bases). Germline V gene data show CDR1 as MNHEY and CDR2 as SVGAGI. CDR3 length: 15 amino acids.

The rearrangement joins TRBV10-3 to TRBJ2-5; 7 bases align to TRBD1. The J call may be faulty, since TRBJ2-7 better matches the DNA end. CDR1 is ENHRY and CDR2 is SYGVKD in the germline V gene. CDR3 length equals 15 residues. The DNA of the CDR3 is TGTGCCATGAACCAGGGACAGAGTCCTTACTACGAGCAGTACTTC. This sequence encodes CAMNQGQSPYYEQYF.

The rearrangement joins TRBV29-1 to TRBJ2-2; possibly TRBD1 for D (6 bases). Trimming took 4 bases from V and 0 from J, leaving 9 bases between them. Germline V gene data show CDR1 as SQVTM and CDR2 as ANQGSEA. This CDR3 has 14 amino acids. In nucleotides, the CDR3 is TGCAGCGTTGTGGGGGCCGCGAACACCGGGGAGCTGTTTTTT. Its translation is CSVVGAANTGELFF.

This sequence joins TRBV6-6 and TRBJ2-3, with 7 bases lining up with TRBD2. Per germline, CDR1 MNHNY and CDR2 SVGAGI (reference sequence). Trimming cost V 7 bases and J 0 bases; bases outside gene matches: 4. The CDR3 totals 14 residues. The CDR3 spells CASMRLASTDTQYF. Here the CDR3 DNA reads TGTGCCAGCATGAGACTAGCTAGCACAGATACGCAGTATTTT.

The chain employs TRBV6-5 and TRBJ2-7; D gene ambiguous. The CDR3 is made up of 15 amino acids. V shed 8 bases and J shed 0 bases, with 17 bases lying between them. CDR1 is MNHEY and CDR2 is SVGAGI in the germline V gene. CDR3 bases: TGTGCCAGCTCCATCGGCCATAGCATCTCCTACGAGCAGTACTTC. Translation: CASSIGHSISYEQYF.

V is TRBV4-1 and J is TRBJ1-2; 8 bases agree with TRBD1. The CDR3 contains 15 residues. Germline V lookup: CDR1 MGHRA, CDR2 YSYEKL. The junction had 10 bases not matched to a gene; V was cut back by 3 bases and J by 7 bases. This chain's CDR3 is CASSHPGGFFSGYTF. CDR3 nucleotides: TGCGCCAGCAGCCACCCAGGGGGCTTTTTTAGTGGCTACACCTTC.

This clonotype was detected only a few times. V gene TRBV28 combines with J gene TRBJ1-2; no clear D. Germline lookup yields CDR1 MDHEN and CDR2 SYDVKM. Between the trimmed V and J ends, which lost 3 bases and 7 bases, there was a span of 6 bases. This CDR3 comprises 11 residues. CDR3 in DNA: TGTGCCAGCAGTTTCACGACTGGCTACACCTTC. Translated: CASSFTTGYTF.

This clonotype has only a few counts. V and J are TRBV15 and TRBJ2-5; D ambiguous. V was cut by 8 bases and J by 3 bases, with 10 bases left in between. Germline CDR1 is LNHNV and CDR2 is YYDKDF (reference sequence). The CDR3 consists of 12 residues. The CDR3 is CATSWQKETQYF. In nucleotides, the CDR3 is TGTGCCACCTCTTGGCAAAAAGAGACCCAGTACTTC. The entire variable domain, with the rest obtained from reference TRBV15 and TRBJ2-5, is as follows: DAMVIQNPRYQVTQFGKPVTLSCSQTLNHNVMYWYQQKSSQAPKLLFHYYDKDFNNEADTPDNFQSRRPNTSFCFLDIRSPGLGDTAMYLCATSWQKETQYFGPGTRLLVL.

CDR3 coding DNA: TGTGCCAGCAGTAGGCAGGCCAAATGGAATGAGCAGTTCTTC. It encodes CASSRQAKWNEQFF. This rearrangement joins TRBV2 to TRBJ2-1; no firm D call. V lost 5 bases and J 7 bases, leaving 15 bases between the germline ends. This CDR3 spans 14 amino acids. Germline CDR1 is SNHLY and CDR2 is FYNNEI. The entire variable domain, with the rest obtained from reference TRBV2 and TRBJ2-1, is as follows: EPEVTQTPSHQVTQMGQEVILRCVPISNHLYFYWYRQILGQKVEFLVSFYNNEISEKSEIFDDQFSVERPDGSNFTLKIRSTKLEDSAMYFCASSRQAKWNEQFFGPGTRLTVL.

The chain is built from TRBV27 and TRBJ2-7; 9 bases are shared with TRBD1. Unmatched junction bases numbered 16, after V lost 6 bases and J lost 7 bases. Germline values: CDR1 MNHEY, CDR2 SMNVEV (reference sequence). The length of the CDR3 is 16 residues. The CDR3 sequence: CASRQTSGTGRGEQYF. CDR3 DNA sequence: TGTGCCAGCAGACAAACGTCCGGGACAGGGAGGGGTGAGCAGTACTTC.

This rearrangement joins TRBV12-3 or TRBV12-4 to TRBJ2-1, with D maybe TRBD1 (5 bases). The CDR3 contains 13 residues. The germline V and J ends were trimmed by 6 bases and 11 bases, with 17 bases remaining between them. DNA of the CDR3: TGTGCCAGCAGGCCCGCCGCAGGGTGGCAGCAGTTCTTC. It encodes CASRPAAGWQQFF.

DNA of the CDR3: TGCAGTGCTAGAGAAGGGGGGCAGCATGGATCGGGACTACCCTACGAGCAGTACTTC. This encodes CSAREGGQHGSGLPYEQYF. V is TRBV20-1 and J is TRBJ2-7; D might be TRBD2 (7 bases). This CDR3 comprises 19 residues. V was shortened by 0 bases and J by 2 bases, with 26 bases between the two germline ends. Per the germline V gene, CDR1 is DFQATT and CDR2 is SNEGSKA (reference sequence).

This clonotype was seen more than once but under ten times. J is TRBJ1-2 and V is TRBV6-5, with D possibly being TRBD1 (6 bases). This CDR3 has 14 amino acids. Germline V CDR1 and CDR2: MNHEY, SVGAGI. Deletions cut 6 bases from V and 5 bases from J, with 16 bases between. For the CDR3, the DNA is TGTGCCAGCAGCCCCAGGGGCAGAGATTATGGCTACACCTTC. Its translation is CASSPRGRDYGYTF.

In the case of this clonotype: An end of the junction does not agree with germline; a read error may underlie this. This chain links TRBV28 with TRBJ2-1; D remains unclear. Germline lookup yields CDR1 MDHEN and CDR2 SYDVKM. CDR3 length: 12 residues. This chain's CDR3 is CVSRQSVNEQFF. DNA for the CDR3: TGTGTCAGCAGGCAGAGCGTCAATGAGCAGTTCTTC.